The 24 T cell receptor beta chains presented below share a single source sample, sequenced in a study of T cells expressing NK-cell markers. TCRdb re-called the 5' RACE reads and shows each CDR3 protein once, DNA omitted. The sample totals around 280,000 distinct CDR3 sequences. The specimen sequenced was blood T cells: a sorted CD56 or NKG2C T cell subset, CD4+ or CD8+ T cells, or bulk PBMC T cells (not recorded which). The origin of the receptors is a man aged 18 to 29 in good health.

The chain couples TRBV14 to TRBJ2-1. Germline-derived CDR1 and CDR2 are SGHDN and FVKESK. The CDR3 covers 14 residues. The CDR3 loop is CASSQARLTAEQFF.

This CDR3 reads CASSLLGAALQYF. The rearrangement uses TRBV12-3 or TRBV12-4 and TRBJ2-5; the D call of TRBD2 rests on TCRdb alone, since no DNA is present to check it. This CDR3 region has 13 residues.

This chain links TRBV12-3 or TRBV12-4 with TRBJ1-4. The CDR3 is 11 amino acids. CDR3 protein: CASSPNSELFF.

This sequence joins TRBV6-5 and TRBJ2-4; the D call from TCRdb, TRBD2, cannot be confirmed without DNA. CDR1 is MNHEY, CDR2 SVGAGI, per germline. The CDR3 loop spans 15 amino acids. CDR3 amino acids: CASSYSTSGSNIQYF.

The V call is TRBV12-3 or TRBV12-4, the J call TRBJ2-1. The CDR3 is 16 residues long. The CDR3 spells CASSLPSWSSYNEQFF.

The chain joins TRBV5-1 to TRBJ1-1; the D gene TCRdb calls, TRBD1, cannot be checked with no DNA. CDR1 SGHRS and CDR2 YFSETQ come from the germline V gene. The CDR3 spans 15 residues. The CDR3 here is CASRSGVNLNTEAFF.

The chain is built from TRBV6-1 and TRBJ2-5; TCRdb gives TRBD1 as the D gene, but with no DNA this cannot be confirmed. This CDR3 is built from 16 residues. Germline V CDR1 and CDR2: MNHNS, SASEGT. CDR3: CASRNRAGATWETQYF.

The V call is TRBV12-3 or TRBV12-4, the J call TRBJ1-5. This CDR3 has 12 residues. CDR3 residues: CASSLRYQPQHF.

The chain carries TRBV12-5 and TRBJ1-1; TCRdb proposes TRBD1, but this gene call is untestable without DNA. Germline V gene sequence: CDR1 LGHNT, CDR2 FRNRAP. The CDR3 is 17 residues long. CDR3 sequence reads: CASGLVGGQGMNTEAFF.

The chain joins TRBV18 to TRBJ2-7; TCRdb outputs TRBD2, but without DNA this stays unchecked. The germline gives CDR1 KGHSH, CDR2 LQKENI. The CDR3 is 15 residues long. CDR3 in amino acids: CASSASGSSFYEQYF.

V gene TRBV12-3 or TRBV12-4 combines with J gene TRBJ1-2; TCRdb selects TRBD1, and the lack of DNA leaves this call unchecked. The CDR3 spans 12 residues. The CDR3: CASSPLYGGYTF.

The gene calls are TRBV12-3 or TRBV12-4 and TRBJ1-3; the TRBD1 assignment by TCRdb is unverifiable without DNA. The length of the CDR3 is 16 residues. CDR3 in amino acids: CASSAARRGSGNTIYF.

The CDR3: CASSYTPGETQYF. This chain links TRBV6-5 with TRBJ2-5; TCRdb picks TRBD1, but there is no DNA to check that call. Germline CDR1 MNHEY, CDR2 SVGAGI. The CDR3 totals 13 residues.

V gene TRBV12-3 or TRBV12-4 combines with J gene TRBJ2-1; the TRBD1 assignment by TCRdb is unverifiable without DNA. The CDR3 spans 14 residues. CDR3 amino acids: CASSLWGSNNEQFF.

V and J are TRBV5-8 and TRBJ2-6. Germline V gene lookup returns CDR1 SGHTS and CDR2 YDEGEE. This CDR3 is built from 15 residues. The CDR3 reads CASSSDSSGANVLTF.

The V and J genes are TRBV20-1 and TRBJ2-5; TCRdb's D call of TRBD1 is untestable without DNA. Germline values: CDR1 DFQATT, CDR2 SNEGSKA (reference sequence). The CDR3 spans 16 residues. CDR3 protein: CSAREGAGGNQETQYF.

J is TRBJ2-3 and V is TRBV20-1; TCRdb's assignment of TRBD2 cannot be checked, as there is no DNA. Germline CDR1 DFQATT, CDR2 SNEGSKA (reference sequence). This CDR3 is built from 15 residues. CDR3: CSARVGLAGTDTQYF.

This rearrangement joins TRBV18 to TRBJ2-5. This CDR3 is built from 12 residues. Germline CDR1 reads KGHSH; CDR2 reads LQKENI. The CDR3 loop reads CASSPRGETQYF. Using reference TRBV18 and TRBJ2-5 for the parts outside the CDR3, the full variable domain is NAGVMQNPRHLVRRRGQEARLRCSPMKGHSHVYWYRQLPEEGLKFMVYLQKENIIDESGMPKERFSAEFPKEGPSILRIQQVVRGDSAAYFCASSPRGETQYFGPGTRLLVL.

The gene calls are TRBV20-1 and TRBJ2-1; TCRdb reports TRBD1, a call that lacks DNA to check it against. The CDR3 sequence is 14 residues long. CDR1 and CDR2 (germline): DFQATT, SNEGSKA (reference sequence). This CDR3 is CSATTGGYYNEQFF.

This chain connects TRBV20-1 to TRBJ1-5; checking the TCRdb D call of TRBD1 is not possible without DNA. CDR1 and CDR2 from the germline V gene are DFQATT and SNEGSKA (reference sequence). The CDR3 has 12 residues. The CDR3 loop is CSVGGGNQPQHF.

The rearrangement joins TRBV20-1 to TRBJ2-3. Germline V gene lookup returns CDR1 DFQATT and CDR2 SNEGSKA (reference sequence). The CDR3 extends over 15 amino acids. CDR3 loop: CSARDIKRITDTQYF.

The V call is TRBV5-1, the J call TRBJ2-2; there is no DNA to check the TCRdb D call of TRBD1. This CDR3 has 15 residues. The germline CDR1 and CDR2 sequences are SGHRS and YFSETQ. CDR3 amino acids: CASSPRGPRTGELFF.

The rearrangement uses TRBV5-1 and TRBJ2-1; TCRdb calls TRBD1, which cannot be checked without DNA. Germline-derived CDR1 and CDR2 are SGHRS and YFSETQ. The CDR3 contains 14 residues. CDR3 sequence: CASSSGQGANEQFF.

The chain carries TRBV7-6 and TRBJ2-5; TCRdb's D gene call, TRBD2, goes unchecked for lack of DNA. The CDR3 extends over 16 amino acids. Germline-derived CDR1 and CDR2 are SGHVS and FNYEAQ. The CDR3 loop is CASSRGTSGIQETQYF.